These 19 T cell receptor beta chains originate from one sample sequenced in a study of cytomegalovirus exposure and HLA in healthy donors. PCR employed 60 Vbeta and 13 Jbeta primers. Sequencing used immunoSEQ multiplex PCR; TCRdb keeps in-frame clones, though not all of them. Of under 150,000 clones in the sample, roughly three quarters were seen once. Sequencing used PBMCs. Receptors originate from a woman between 18 and 30 years old in good health and CMV-seronegative.

This clone was detected a few times. The gene calls are TRBV6-6 and TRBJ1-4; 10 bases fit TRBD1. Trimming cost V 7 bases and J 6 bases; bases outside gene matches: 8. CDR1 is MNHNY, CDR2 SVGAGI, per germline (reference sequence). The CDR3 extends over 15 amino acids. The CDR3 DNA reads TGTGCCAGCATGGGGTTAGGACAGGGGGATGAAAAACTGTTTTTT. This encodes CASMGLGQGDEKLFF.

The chain uses TRBV5-1 and TRBJ1-2; D is undetermined. Trimming removed 2 bases at V and 7 bases at J, with 9 bases between. This CDR3 region has 12 residues. Germline V gene data show CDR1 as SGHRS and CDR2 as YFSETQ. The CDR3 DNA reads as TGCGCCAGCAGCTTCGAAGCCGGTGGCTACACCTTC. Amino acid sequence: CASSFEAGGYTF.

The chain employs TRBV6-1 and TRBJ2-5, with 7 bases aligning to TRBD2. V gave up 5 bases and J gave up 5 bases; unmatched junction bases: 5. CDR3 length equals 13 residues. CDR1 is MNHNS and CDR2 is SASEGT in the germline V gene. The CDR3 protein is CASSRDYRETQYF. The CDR3 coding sequence is TGTGCCAGCAGTCGGGACTACCGGGAGACCCAGTACTTC.

This clone was counted a single time. The chain has TRBV15 and TRBJ2-7; a weak D match, TRBD1 (6 bases). Looked up from germline, CDR1 is LNHNV and CDR2 is YYDKDF (reference sequence). This CDR3 comprises 15 residues. The germline V and J ends were trimmed by 2 bases and 3 bases, with 14 bases remaining between them. DNA for the CDR3: TGTGCCACCAGCAGAACTAGGGACACCATCTACGAGCAGTACTTC. It codes for CATSRTRDTIYEQYF.

The J gene is TRBJ1-1, the V gene TRBV7-3; tentatively, D is TRBD1 (6 bases). Trimming removed 3 bases from V and 1 base from J, with 6 bases in between. Germline assignment: CDR1 SGHTA and CDR2 FQGTGA. The CDR3 loop spans 13 amino acids. CDR3 nucleotide sequence: TGTGCCAGCAGCTTCAGGGGGAACACTGAAGCTTTCTTT. This codes for CASSFRGNTEAFF.

The chain couples TRBV30 to TRBJ2-3; TRBD2 might be the D (5 bases). CDR3 length: 14 residues. The germline V gene has CDR1 GTSNPN and CDR2 SVGIG (reference sequence). The V and J ends lost 2 bases and 0 bases respectively, with 9 bases between them. In DNA, the CDR3 is TGTGCCTGGAGTCGGATAGCGAGCACAGATACGCAGTATTTT. This encodes CAWSRIASTDTQYF.

This clone was counted once. The rearrangement uses TRBV18 and TRBJ2-7, with 7 bases matching TRBD1. Germline V gene lookup returns CDR1 KGHSH and CDR2 LQKENI. With V trimmed by 4 bases and J by 6 bases, 6 bases remained unmatched. This CDR3 has 13 amino acids. The CDR3 region is CASSLDRVGEQYF. Here the CDR3 DNA reads TGTGCCAGCTCACTAGACAGGGTAGGCGAGCAGTACTTC.

This rearrangement joins TRBV10-1 to TRBJ1-4, with 9 bases identical to TRBD1. V lost 2 bases, J lost 0 bases, and 16 bases stayed unmatched. The germline V gene encodes CDR1 WNHNN and CDR2 SYGVQD (reference sequence). The CDR3 has 21 residues. DNA of the CDR3: TGCGCCAGCAGTGAGCCATACAGACAGGGGGTAGGGGGGGCAACTAATGAAAAACTGTTTTTT. This translates into CASSEPYRQGVGGATNEKLFF.

The chain has TRBV19 and TRBJ1-1, with D possibly TRBD1 on 6 matching bases. Trimming shortened V by 4 bases and J by 7 bases, and 16 bases separated the two germline ends. The length of the CDR3 is 14 residues. CDR1 and CDR2 from the germline V gene are LNHDA and SQIVND (reference sequence). The CDR3 DNA sequence: TGTGCCAGTAGTAGCTCCAGGGGCCGCATTGAAGCTTTCTTT. It codes for CASSSSRGRIEAFF. The full variable domain, rest sourced from reference TRBV19 and TRBJ1-1, is DGGITQSPKYLFRKEGQNVTLSCEQNLNHDAMYWYRQDPGQGLRLIYYSQIVNDFQKGDIAEGYSVSREKKESFPLTVTSAQKNPTAFYLCASSSSRGRIEAFFGQGTRLTVV.

V usage is TRBV5-1 and J usage is TRBJ2-7; TRBD1 might be the D (5 bases). This CDR3 is 15 amino acids long. Trimming left V 5 bases short and J 2 bases short, with 17 bases between. CDR1 is SGHRS, CDR2 YFSETQ, per germline. The CDR3 DNA follows: TGCGCCAGCAGACCCAGGGAACCAACCACCTACGAGCAGTACTTC. Protein product: CASRPREPTTYEQYF.

The chain combines TRBV5-4 with TRBJ2-1; 8 nucleotides match TRBD2. The ends lost 1 base at V and 9 bases at J; junction bases unmatched: 6. Germline CDR1 SGHNT, CDR2 YYREEE (reference sequence). The CDR3 is 14 amino acids. The DNA of the CDR3 is TGTGCCAGCAGCTTGCCAGGGGCGGGGGGTGAGCAGTTCTTC. The encoded protein is CASSLPGAGGEQFF.

The count of this clone is one. The genes are TRBV5-1 and TRBJ2-4; D is possibly TRBD1 (7 bases). The germline CDR1 and CDR2 sequences are SGHRS and YFSETQ. Trimming shortened V by 4 bases and J by 3 bases, and 14 bases separated the two germline ends. The CDR3 sequence is 15 residues long. The CDR3 DNA follows: TGCGCCAGCAGCCGTGGACAGGAGGGCAAAAACATTCAGTACTTC. Amino acids: CASSRGQEGKNIQYF.

The chain joins TRBV27 to TRBJ2-5, with a tentative D call TRBD1 (6 bases). Germline CDR1 is MNHEY and CDR2 is SMNVEV (reference sequence). V lost 6 bases and J 7 bases, leaving 12 bases between the germline ends. The CDR3 consists of 12 residues. The chain's CDR3 is CASRGHHWTQYF. The CDR3 DNA is TGTGCCAGCAGGGGACACCACTGGACCCAGTACTTC.

The CDR3 sequence: CASRQGVQPQHF. DNA for the CDR3: TGTGCCAGTAGGCAGGGGGTCCAGCCCCAGCATTTT. The V gene is TRBV19, the J gene TRBJ1-5; 7 bases align to TRBD1. The V gene's germline CDR1 is LNHDA and CDR2 SQIVND (reference sequence). V trimming: 6 bases; J trimming: 7 bases; junction bases outside the gene matches: 3. This CDR3 spans 12 amino acids.

The chain carries TRBV2 and TRBJ1-6, with D uncertain. With 6 bases removed from V and 0 bases from J, the gap between germline ends came to 9 bases. Germline lookup yields CDR1 SNHLY and CDR2 FYNNEI. The CDR3 has 15 residues. DNA for the CDR3: TGTGCCAGCAGCTCGGGGAGCTCCTATAATTCACCCCTCCACTTT. Translated, it gives CASSSGSSYNSPLHF.

The rearrangement links TRBV6-5 to TRBJ2-7; tentative D call: TRBD1 (6 bases). The CDR3 has 14 amino acids. V was clipped by 6 bases and J by 2 bases, with 14 bases between them. Germline V gene sequence: CDR1 MNHEY, CDR2 SVGAGI. For the CDR3, the DNA is TGTGCCAGCAGGAGGACAGACCGGGCCTACGAGCAGTACTTC. As protein: CASRRTDRAYEQYF.

V gene TRBV7-9 combines with J gene TRBJ1-2; the D is unclear. This CDR3 has 13 residues. Germline CDR1 is SEHNR and CDR2 is FQNEAQ (reference sequence). V dropped 4 bases and J dropped 5 bases, with 11 bases sitting between them. CDR3 protein: CASSSGSIYGYTF. In DNA, the CDR3 is TGTGCCAGCAGCTCCGGGTCAATATATGGCTACACCTTC.

The genes are TRBV4-2 and TRBJ1-4; TRBD1 matches 8 bases. V was clipped by 0 bases and J by 6 bases; unmatched bases: 3. Germline V gene data show CDR1 as LGHNA and CDR2 as YNFKEQ. The CDR3 has 15 residues. CDR3: CASSQEQGGDEKLFF. The CDR3 nucleotides read TGTGCCAGCAGCCAAGAACAGGGGGGTGATGAAAAACTGTTTTTT.

The rearrangement joins TRBV6-1 to TRBJ1-3; a weak D match, TRBD1 (6 bases). V lost 1 base and J lost 2, with 12 bases in between. The CDR3 sequence is 16 residues long. Germline CDR1 and CDR2: MNHNS and SASEGT. CDR3 amino acids: CASSEDPAGAGNTIYF. The CDR3 region has the DNA TGTGCCAGCAGTGAAGATCCAGCAGGGGCTGGAAACACCATATATTTT.